The TCR beta chain described here comes from a study of multiple sclerosis patients with progressive multifocal leukoencephalopathy. Clones were read by immunoSEQ multiplex PCR, and TCRdb kept only the in-frame ones, dropping some. Of over 20,000 clones in the sample, roughly 90% were seen once. In germline, CDR1 is ENHRY, CDR2 SYGVKD. The ends were cut back, 6 bases at V and 1 base at J, with 12 bases in the middle. The CDR3 extends over 14 amino acids. This clone was recorded only once. Its antigen is unknown. Study-wide findings and caveats: In most PML patients, TRB repertoires appeared less diverse by entropy.

Time point given: about a year of natalizumab therapy. Sequenced material: PBMCs, taken from a patient treated with natalizumab. This TCR came from a man aged 25-45 years with multiple sclerosis. This sequence joins TRBV10-3 and TRBJ1-1; possibly TRBD1 for D (5 bases). The CDR3 DNA reads TGTGCCATCAGGAGGGACGGGCAGAACACTGAAGCTTTCTTT. Amino acid sequence: CAIRRDGQNTEAFF.